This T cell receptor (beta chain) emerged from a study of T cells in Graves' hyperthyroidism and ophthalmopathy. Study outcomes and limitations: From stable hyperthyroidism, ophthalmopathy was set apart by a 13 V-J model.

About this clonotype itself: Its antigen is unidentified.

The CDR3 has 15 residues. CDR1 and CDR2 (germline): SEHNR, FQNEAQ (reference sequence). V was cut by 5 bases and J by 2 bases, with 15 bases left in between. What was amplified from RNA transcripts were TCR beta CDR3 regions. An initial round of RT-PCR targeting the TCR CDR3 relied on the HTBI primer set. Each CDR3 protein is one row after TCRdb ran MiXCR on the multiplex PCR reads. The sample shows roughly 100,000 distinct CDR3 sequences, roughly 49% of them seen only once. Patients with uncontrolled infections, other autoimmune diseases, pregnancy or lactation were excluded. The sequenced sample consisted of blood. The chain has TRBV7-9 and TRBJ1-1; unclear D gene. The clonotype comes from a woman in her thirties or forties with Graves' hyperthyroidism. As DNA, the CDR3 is TGTGCCAGCAGCCCTCTCTGGGGTAGAAACACTGAAGCTTTCTTT. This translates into CASSPLWGRNTEAFF. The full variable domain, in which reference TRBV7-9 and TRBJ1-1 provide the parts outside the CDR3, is DTGVSQNPRHKITKRGQNVTFRCDPISEHNRLYWYRQTLGQGPEFLTYFQNEAQLEKSRLLSDRFSAERPKGSFSTLEIQRTEQGDSAMYLCASSPLWGRNTEAFFGQGTRLTVV.